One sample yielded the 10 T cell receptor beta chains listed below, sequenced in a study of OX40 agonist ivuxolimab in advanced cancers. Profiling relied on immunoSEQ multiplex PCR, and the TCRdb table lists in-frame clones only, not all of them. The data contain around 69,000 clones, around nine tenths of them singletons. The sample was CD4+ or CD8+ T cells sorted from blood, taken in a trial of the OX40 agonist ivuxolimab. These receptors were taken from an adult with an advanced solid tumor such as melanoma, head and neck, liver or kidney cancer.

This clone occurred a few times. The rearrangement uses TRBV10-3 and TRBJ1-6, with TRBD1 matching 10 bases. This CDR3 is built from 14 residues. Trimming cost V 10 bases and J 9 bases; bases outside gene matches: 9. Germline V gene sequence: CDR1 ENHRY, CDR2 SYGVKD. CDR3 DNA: TGTGCCACCACGGGGGGACAGGGGAGTTCACCCCTCCACTTT. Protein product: CATTGGQGSSPLHF.

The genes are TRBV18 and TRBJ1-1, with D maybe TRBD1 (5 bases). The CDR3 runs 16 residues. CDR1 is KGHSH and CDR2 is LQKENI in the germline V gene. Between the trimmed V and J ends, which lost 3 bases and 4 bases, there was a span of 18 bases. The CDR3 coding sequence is TGTGCCAGCTCACCGAGGGGAGGGACGGGAACCACTGAAGCTTTCTTT. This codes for CASSPRGGTGTTEAFF.

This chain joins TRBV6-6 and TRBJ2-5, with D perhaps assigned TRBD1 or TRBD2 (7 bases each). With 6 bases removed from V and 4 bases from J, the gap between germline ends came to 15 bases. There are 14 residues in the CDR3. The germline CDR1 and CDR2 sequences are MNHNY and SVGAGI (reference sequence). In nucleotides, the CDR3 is TGTGCCAGCAGCCTAGACAGGGAGGGAGAGACCCAGTACTTC. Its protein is CASSLDREGETQYF.

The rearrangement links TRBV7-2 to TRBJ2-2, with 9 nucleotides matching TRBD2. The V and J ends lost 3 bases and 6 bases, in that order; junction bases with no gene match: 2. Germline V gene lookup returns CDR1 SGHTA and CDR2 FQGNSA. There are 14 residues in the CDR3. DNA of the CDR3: TGTGCCAGCAGCTTGGGACTAGCTGCCGGGGAGCTGTTTTTT. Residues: CASSLGLAAGELFF.

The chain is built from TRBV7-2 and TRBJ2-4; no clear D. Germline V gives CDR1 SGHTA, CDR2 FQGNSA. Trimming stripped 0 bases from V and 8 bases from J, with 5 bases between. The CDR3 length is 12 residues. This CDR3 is CASSLARDIQYF. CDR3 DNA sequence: TGTGCCAGCAGCTTAGCTAGGGACATTCAGTACTTC.

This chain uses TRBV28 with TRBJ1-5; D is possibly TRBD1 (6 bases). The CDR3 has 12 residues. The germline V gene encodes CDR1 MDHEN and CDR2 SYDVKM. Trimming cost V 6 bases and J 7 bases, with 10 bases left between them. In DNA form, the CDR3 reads TGTGCCAGCAGACAGGGTCGGCAGCCCCAGCATTTT. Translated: CASRQGRQPQHF.

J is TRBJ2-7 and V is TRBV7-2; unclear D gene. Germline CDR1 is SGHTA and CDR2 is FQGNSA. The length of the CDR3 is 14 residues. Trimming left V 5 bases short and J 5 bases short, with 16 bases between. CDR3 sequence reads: CASSLPPGNHEQYF. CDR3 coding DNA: TGTGCCAGCAGCCTTCCCCCCGGTAACCACGAGCAGTACTTC.

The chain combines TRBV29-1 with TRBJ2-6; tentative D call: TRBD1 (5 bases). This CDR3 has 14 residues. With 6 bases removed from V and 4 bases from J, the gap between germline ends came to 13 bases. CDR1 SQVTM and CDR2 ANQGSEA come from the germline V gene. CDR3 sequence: CSVLQGSGANVLTF. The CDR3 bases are TGCAGCGTGCTTCAGGGTTCCGGGGCCAACGTCCTGACTTTC.

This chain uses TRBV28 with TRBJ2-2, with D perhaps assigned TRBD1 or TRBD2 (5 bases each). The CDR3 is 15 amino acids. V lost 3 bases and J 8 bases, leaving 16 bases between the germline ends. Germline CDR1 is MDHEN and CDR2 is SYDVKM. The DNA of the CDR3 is TGTGCCAGCAGTTTTAGAGGGGCGAATATGGGGGAGCTGTTTTTT. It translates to CASSFRGANMGELFF.

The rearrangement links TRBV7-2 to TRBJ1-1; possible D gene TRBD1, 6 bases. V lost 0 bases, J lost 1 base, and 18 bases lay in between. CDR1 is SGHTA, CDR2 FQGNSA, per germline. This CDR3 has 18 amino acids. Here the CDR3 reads CASSLAPSGGRGNTEAFF. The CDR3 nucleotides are TGTGCCAGCAGCTTAGCCCCCTCGGGGGGGCGTGGGAACACTGAAGCTTTCTTT.